One sample yielded the 26 T cell receptor beta chains listed below, sequenced in a study of glioma-infiltrating T cells. Amplification of TCR alpha and beta CDR3 regions from RNA used iRepertoire nested multiplex PCR. One entry per CDR3 protein results from TCRdb running MiXCR on the multiplex PCR reads. This sample has approximately 90,000 distinct CDR3 sequences, with under 30% found just once. Sequences were obtained from glioma tissue, nonneoplastic brain tissue, or PBMCs (not recorded which). These receptors all stem from a human donor with low-grade glioma or glioblastoma, undergoing nonglioma brain surgery, or in good health (not recorded which).

In nucleotides, the CDR3 is TGCAGCGTTGTTCTAGCGGGAGTCGCTGAGCAGTTCTTC. Amino acids: CSVVLAGVAEQFF. The rearrangement links TRBV29-1 to TRBJ2-1, with 10 bases that match TRBD2. The CDR3 loop spans 13 amino acids. From germline, CDR1 is SQVTM and CDR2 ANQGSEA. Unmatched junction bases numbered 6, after V lost 4 bases and J lost 9 bases.

This clonotype was recorded at least ten times. The chain recombines TRBV20-1 with TRBJ1-2; TRBD1 is a possible D gene (5 bases). The CDR3 consists of 13 residues. V lost 0 bases and J lost 4, with 9 bases in between. The germline V gene encodes CDR1 DFQATT and CDR2 SNEGSKA (reference sequence). As DNA, the CDR3 is TGCAGTGCTAGAGATGGGGGTCGCTATGGCTACACCTTC. Translated: CSARDGGRYGYTF.

The chain carries TRBV5-1 and TRBJ2-3; 9 bases agree with TRBD2. Germline V gene sequence: CDR1 SGHRS, CDR2 YFSETQ. V lost 5 bases, J lost 0 bases, and 4 bases stayed unmatched. There are 15 residues in the CDR3. CDR3 in amino acids: CASRAGTSSTDTQYF. The CDR3 DNA sequence: TGCGCCAGCAGGGCCGGGACTAGCAGCACAGATACGCAGTATTTT.

The V gene is TRBV7-8, the J gene TRBJ2-2; D ambiguous. This CDR3 region has 14 residues. Deletions cut 1 base from V and 5 bases from J, with 8 bases between. Germline lookup yields CDR1 SGHVS and CDR2 FQNEAQ. CDR3 DNA: TGTGCCAGCAGCTTAGGCAGCACAACCGGGGAGCTGTTTTTT. Residues: CASSLGSTTGELFF.

The chain couples TRBV4-1 to TRBJ1-2, with a possible D match to TRBD1 (5 bases). The CDR3 is made up of 15 amino acids. Per germline, CDR1 MGHRA and CDR2 YSYEKL. V dropped 0 bases and J dropped 7 bases, with 15 bases sitting between them. CDR3 region: CASSQDPGVGRGYTF. The CDR3 region has the DNA TGCGCCAGCAGCCAAGATCCGGGGGTGGGACGTGGCTACACCTTC.

The chain joins TRBV7-2 to TRBJ2-2; D could derive from TRBD1 or TRBD2 (7 bases each). The V and J ends lost 5 bases and 2 bases respectively, with 15 bases between them. Germline V CDR1 and CDR2: SGHTA, FQGNSA. The CDR3 is 16 amino acids. The CDR3 nucleotides are TGTGCCAGCAGCCCAGGGGGAGGGGGTAACACCGGGGAGCTGTTTTTT. Protein sequence: CASSPGGGGNTGELFF.

Only a few counts were recorded for this clonotype. The rearrangement uses TRBV12-3 or TRBV12-4 and TRBJ1-2; D not certain. The CDR3 totals 12 residues. V lost 6 bases, J lost 3 bases, and 8 bases lay in between. Here the CDR3 DNA reads TGTGCCAGCAGCAACAATGACTATGGCTACACCTTC. Protein product: CASSNNDYGYTF.

Ten or more counts support this clonotype. This chain connects TRBV12-3 or TRBV12-4 to TRBJ1-5; D is undetermined. V was trimmed by 1 base and J by 5 bases, leaving 12 bases between them. The CDR3 extends over 15 amino acids. CDR3 protein: CASSLEWVSDQPQHF. Written as DNA, the CDR3 is TGTGCCAGCAGTTTAGAGTGGGTTTCGGATCAGCCCCAGCATTTT.

This clonotype was counted ten times or more. V and J are TRBV6-1 and TRBJ2-1, with TRBD2 matching 7 bases. This CDR3 has 15 amino acids. In germline, CDR1 is MNHNS, CDR2 SASEGT. J lost 8 bases, V lost 4 bases, and 11 bases had no gene match. The CDR3 protein is CASSGRDYHLDEQFF. The CDR3 coding sequence is TGTGCCAGCAGTGGCCGGGACTACCACCTCGATGAGCAGTTCTTC.

This clonotype was detected ten times or more. The chain links TRBV12-3 or TRBV12-4 to TRBJ2-3, with D perhaps TRBD2 (5 bases). The V and J ends lost 3 bases and 1 base respectively, with 8 bases between them. The CDR3 sequence is 14 residues long. The CDR3 nucleotides are TGTGCCAGCAGTTTGCGGGTGCGCACAGATACGCAGTATTTT. Its translation: CASSLRVRTDTQYF.

The V call is TRBV14, the J call TRBJ2-5, with D uncertain. CDR3 size: 15 residues. Looked up from germline, CDR1 is SGHDN and CDR2 is FVKESK. With 2 bases removed from V and 2 bases from J, the gap between germline ends came to 12 bases. The DNA of the CDR3 is TGTGCCAGCAGCCAAATTCATGGGTCTCAAGAGACCCAGTACTTC. It yields the protein CASSQIHGSQETQYF.

Concerning this clonotype: The germline gene is not matched at one end of the junction; a read error may be the cause. This chain uses TRBV20-1 with TRBJ1-1; D is ambiguous. This CDR3 is 13 amino acids long. Per germline, CDR1 DFQATT and CDR2 SNEGSKA (reference sequence). The CDR3 loop reads CSARVPINTEALF. The CDR3 nucleotides read TGCAGTGCTAGGGTCCCCATCAACACTGAAGCTTTATTT.

A few counts support this clonotype. The rearrangement joins TRBV6-1 to TRBJ2-5, with D perhaps being TRBD1 or TRBD2 (5 bases each). The CDR3 consists of 15 residues. V shed 8 bases and J shed 0 bases, with 16 bases lying between them. CDR1 and CDR2 from the germline V gene are MNHNS and SASEGT. This CDR3 reads CASRNRRGYQETQYF. The CDR3, as DNA: TGTGCCAGCCGAAACCGACGGGGCTACCAAGAGACCCAGTACTTC.

This clonotype was recorded at least ten times. V gene TRBV9 combines with J gene TRBJ1-5, with 9 bases lining up with TRBD1. After removal of 3 bases from V and 4 bases from J, the junction contained 2 bases not matched to a gene. The V gene's germline CDR1 is SGDLS and CDR2 YYNGEE. The CDR3 has 14 amino acids. The CDR3: CASSAGQGNQPQHF. The CDR3 nucleotides are TGTGCCAGCAGCGCGGGACAGGGAAATCAGCCCCAGCATTTT.

For this clonotype: One base away lies a much larger clone, so this may be a sequencing read error. This chain uses TRBV2 with TRBJ1-5; TRBD1 might be the D (6 bases). The CDR3 loop spans 13 amino acids. CDR1 is SNHLY and CDR2 is FYNNEI in the germline V gene. CDR3 region: CTSSGAMVQPQHF. CDR3 coding DNA: TGTACCAGCTCAGGGGCGATGGTTCAGCCCCAGCATTTT. The full variable domain, in which reference TRBV2 and TRBJ1-5 provide the parts outside the CDR3, is EPEVTQTPSHQVTQMGQEVILRCVPISNHLYFYWYRQILGQKVEFLVSFYNNEISEKSEIFDDQFSVERPDGSNFTLKIRSTKLEDSAMYFCTSSGAMVQPQHFGDGTRLSIL.

Concerning this clonotype: Being one base from a much bigger clone, this may be a read error. The chain recombines TRBV7-2 with TRBJ2-7; D unresolved. The germline gives CDR1 SGHTA, CDR2 FQGNSA. This CDR3 has 14 amino acids. V dropped 6 bases and J dropped 1 base, with 13 bases sitting between them. The CDR3 here is CASSPQPESYEQYF. The CDR3 DNA is TGTGCCAGCAGTCCCCAACCCGAGTCCTACGAGCAGTACTTC.

This chain uses TRBV4-1 with TRBJ2-7; no firm D call. With 1 base removed from V and 6 bases from J, the gap between germline ends came to 31 bases. This CDR3 has 20 residues. The V gene's germline CDR1 is MGHRA and CDR2 YSYEKL. The CDR3 DNA sequence: TGCGCCAGCAGCCAAGGGCTCTTAACAGCACGATTAAAAGGCAGGTTCGAGCAGTACTTC. It translates to CASSQGLLTARLKGRFEQYF.

Concerning this clonotype itself: A single base separates this from a much larger clone, so it may be a read error. This rearrangement joins TRBV7-9 to TRBJ1-2; the D is unclear. From germline, CDR1 is SEHNR and CDR2 FQNEAQ (reference sequence). This CDR3 is built from 13 residues. The CDR3 DNA reads TGTGCCAGCGGCTTAAGGGAGGACTATGGCTACACCTTC. The encoded protein is CASGLREDYGYTF. Drawing the rest from reference TRBV7-9 and TRBJ1-2, the complete variable domain is DTGVSQNPRHKITKRGQNVTFRCDPISEHNRLYWYRQTLGQGPEFLTYFQNEAQLEKSRLLSDRFSAERPKGSFSTLEIQRTEQGDSAMYLCASGLREDYGYTFGSGTRLTVV.

The table lists this clonotype with a count of one. The rearrangement joins TRBV3-1 to TRBJ1-1; maybe TRBD1 (5 bases). V was cut by 3 bases and J by 0 bases, with 8 bases left in between. Germline V lookup: CDR1 LGHDT, CDR2 YNNKEL (reference sequence). The CDR3 loop spans 14 amino acids. In nucleotides, the CDR3 is TGTGCCAGCAGCCAGAGGGGTATGAACACTGAAGCTTTCTTT. This encodes CASSQRGMNTEAFF.

This clonotype was observed a few times. This chain joins TRBV12-3 or TRBV12-4 and TRBJ2-2; TRBD1 might be the D (6 bases). This CDR3 has 14 residues. With 3 bases removed from V and 3 bases from J, the gap between germline ends came to 8 bases. The CDR3 sequence is CASSFGGHTGELFF. The DNA for the CDR3 is TGTGCCAGCAGTTTTGGGGGCCACACCGGGGAGCTGTTTTTT.

At least ten counts were recorded for this clonotype. The chain couples TRBV6-1 to TRBJ2-7, with D possibly being TRBD1 (6 bases). Germline CDR1 and CDR2: MNHNS and SASEGT. Between the trimmed V and J ends, which lost 6 bases and 2 bases, there was a span of 11 bases. CDR3 length: 13 residues. CDR3 in amino acids: CASRVDRTYEQYF. CDR3 DNA sequence: TGTGCCAGCAGGGTGGACAGAACCTACGAGCAGTACTTC.

As regards this clonotype: One junction end disagrees with the germline gene, perhaps due to a read error. V usage is TRBV4-2 and J usage is TRBJ1-6; D call uncertain. The germline V gene encodes CDR1 LGHNA and CDR2 YNFKEQ. The length of the CDR3 is 16 residues. Here the CDR3 reads CVSSQGMRGIDSPLHF. The CDR3 coding sequence is TGTGTCAGCAGCCAAGGGATGAGAGGTATTGACTCACCCCTCCACTTT.

Many counts were recorded for this clonotype. CDR3 sequence reads: CASSFEQGFPGNTIYF. Here the CDR3 DNA reads TGTGCCAGCAGCTTTGAACAGGGCTTCCCTGGAAACACCATATATTTT. This sequence joins TRBV7-8 and TRBJ1-3, with a possible D match to TRBD1 (6 bases). V was cut by 3 bases and J by 2 bases, with 14 bases left in between. CDR1 and CDR2 from the germline V gene are SGHVS and FQNEAQ. The CDR3 runs to 16 residues.

The chain uses TRBV3-1 and TRBJ1-1, with a weak D call TRBD1 (5 bases). Germline V gene sequence: CDR1 LGHDT, CDR2 YNNKEL (reference sequence). This CDR3 has 13 residues. The CDR3 loop is CGSSQDRQGEAFF. Written as DNA, the CDR3 is TGTGGAAGCAGCCAAGATAGGCAGGGTGAAGCTTTCTTT.

The chain uses TRBV20-1 and TRBJ2-3, with 8 bases matching TRBD2. The germline V gene has CDR1 DFQATT and CDR2 SNEGSKA (reference sequence). The V gene end was trimmed by 5 bases and the J gene end by 1 base; junction bases not matched to a gene: 8. CDR3 length equals 15 residues. CDR3 sequence reads: CSASTGGGGTDTQYF. The CDR3 DNA follows: TGCAGTGCTTCTACGGGGGGGGGAGGCACAGATACGCAGTATTTT.

This clonotype was picked up many times. V is TRBV7-2 and J is TRBJ1-2; tentative D call: TRBD1 (5 bases). Germline V gives CDR1 SGHTA, CDR2 FQGNSA. This CDR3 has 14 residues. Trimming shortened V by 3 bases and J by 6 bases, and 14 bases separated the two germline ends. The CDR3 DNA sequence: TGTGCCAGCAGCTTTAGCAGGCAGGGAAATGGCTACACCTTC. This gives the protein CASSFSRQGNGYTF.